Following are 2 T cell receptor beta chains from one sample sequenced in a study of early T cells in non-severe SARS-CoV-2 infection. A single record per CDR3 protein comes from TCRdb applying MiXCR to the 5' RACE reads. In the table there are 50,000 to 85,000 distinct CDR3 sequences, approximately 9.2% of which are singletons. Sequencing used whole blood. Source of these receptors: an adult who was a healthcare worker with PCR-confirmed SARS-CoV-2 infection or an uninfected control (not recorded which).

The CDR3 DNA reads as TGTGCCAGCAGTTTAGGGTACCAAGAGACCCAGTACTTC. It yields the protein CASSLGYQETQYF. The chain is built from TRBV12-3 or TRBV12-4 and TRBJ2-5; D is unresolved. The CDR3 loop spans 13 amino acids. Trimming pared 1 base from V and 0 bases from J, leaving 3 bases between.

The rearrangement links TRBV28 to TRBJ1-4; 11 nucleotides align to TRBD1. Per the germline V gene, CDR1 is MDHEN and CDR2 is SYDVKM. V was clipped by 5 bases and J by 8 bases; unmatched bases: 4. This CDR3 region has 14 residues. CDR3 coding DNA: TGTGCCAGCAGTGGGGACAGGGGGGAAGAAAAACTGTTTTTT. Encoded protein: CASSGDRGEEKLFF.